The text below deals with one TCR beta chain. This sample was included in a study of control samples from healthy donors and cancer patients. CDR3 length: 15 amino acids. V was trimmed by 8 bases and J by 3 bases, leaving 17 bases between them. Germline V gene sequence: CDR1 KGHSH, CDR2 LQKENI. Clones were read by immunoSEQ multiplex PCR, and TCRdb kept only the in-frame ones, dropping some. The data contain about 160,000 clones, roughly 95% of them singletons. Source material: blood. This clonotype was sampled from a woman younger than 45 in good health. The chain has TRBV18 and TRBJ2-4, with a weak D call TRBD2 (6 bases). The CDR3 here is CASAIRTGDKNIQYF. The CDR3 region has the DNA TGTGCCAGCGCCATCCGGACGGGGGACAAAAACATTCAGTACTTC.